This entry features one T cell receptor (beta chain) sequence. This entry is derived from a study of blood T cell repertoires in COVID-19. As handled by the study authors: Cell counts per sample came from amplifying reference gene primers. The table came from immunoSEQ multiplex PCR; TCRdb's copy has only in-frame clones and leaves some out. V, J and clone size reflect that table, while D and trimming were determined from the DNA. The sample consists of approximately 49,000 clones, around 85% of them appearing once. The sequencing input was peripheral blood. The sequence was obtained from a man aged 45-60 years with acute or convalescent COVID-19.

The CDR3 is CATHRGLAGNYEQYF. CDR3 bases: TGTGCCACACACAGGGGACTAGCGGGAAACTACGAGCAGTACTTC. This chain connects TRBV10-3 to TRBJ2-7; 13 bases agree with TRBD2. Germline loops: CDR1 ENHRY, CDR2 SYGVKD. The CDR3 extends over 15 amino acids. The ends lost 10 bases at V and 3 bases at J; junction bases unmatched: 9.